Listed below are T cell receptor beta chains from one sample, sequenced in a study of Graves' ophthalmopathy and Graves' hyperthyroidism. TCRdb re-analysed the multiplex PCR reads in MiXCR, keeping a single row per CDR3 protein. The table includes some 350,000 distinct CDR3 sequences, about a sixth detected once. The material sequenced was peripheral blood. The origin of the receptors is an adult woman with stable Graves' hyperthyroidism. Both conserved end residues are part of each CDR3. A D gene is named only where the DNA matches it firmly. The size field is filled for only some rows; it gives once, few, many or a size class.

D gene: -; V gene: TRBV29-1; J gene: TRBJ2-5; clone size: many; CDR3 protein: CSVEDSGKTQYF; CDR3 DNA: TGCAGCGTTGAAGACAGTGGGAAGACCCAGTACTTC
D gene: TRBD2; V gene: TRBV5-4; J gene: TRBJ2-5; clone size: -; CDR3 protein: CASSLTGTSDVATQYF; CDR3 DNA: TGTGCCAGCAGCTTGACCGGGACTAGCGATGTAGCGACCCAGTACTTC
D gene: TRBD1; V gene: TRBV4-3; J gene: TRBJ2-7; clone size: -; CDR3 protein: CASSQRTPGQGVFNEQYF; CDR3 DNA: TGCGCCAGCAGCCAAAGAACACCGGGACAGGGGGTGTTCAACGAGCAGTACTTC
D gene: -; V gene: TRBV19; J gene: TRBJ2-5; clone size: -; CDR3 protein: CASSVRTSAAKETQYF; CDR3 DNA: TGTGCCAGTAGCGTACGGACCAGCGCAGCAAAAGAGACCCAGTACTTC
D gene: -; V gene: TRBV27; J gene: TRBJ2-7; clone size: many; CDR3 protein: CASIHAQTWSSYEQYF; CDR3 DNA: TGTGCCAGCATTCATGCGCAGACCTGGAGCTCCTACGAGCAGTACTTC
D gene: TRBD2; V gene: TRBV19; J gene: TRBJ2-7; clone size: many; CDR3 protein: CASTPPGTSGTYEQYF; CDR3 DNA: TGTGCCAGTACCCCCCCCGGGACTAGCGGAACCTACGAGCAGTACTTC
D gene: TRBD1; V gene: TRBV28; J gene: TRBJ2-7; clone size: many; CDR3 protein: CASTQPGGYEQYF; CDR3 DNA: TGTGCCAGCACTCAACCAGGGGGTTACGAGCAGTACTTC
D gene: -; V gene: TRBV2; J gene: TRBJ1-1; clone size: -; CDR3 protein: CASSENVGNTEAFF; CDR3 DNA: TGTGCCAGCAGTGAAAACGTAGGGAACACTGAAGCTTTCTTT
D gene: -; V gene: TRBV20-1; J gene: TRBJ1-6; clone size: -; CDR3 protein: CSARSGSSYNSPLHF; CDR3 DNA: TGCAGTGCTAGATCAGGGAGCTCCTATAATTCACCCCTCCACTTT
D gene: TRBD1; V gene: TRBV7-8; J gene: TRBJ2-5; clone size: many; CDR3 protein: CASSFRTGARETQYF; CDR3 DNA: TGTGCCAGCAGCTTCAGGACAGGGGCGAGAGAGACCCAGTACTTC
D gene: -; V gene: TRBV7-9; J gene: TRBJ2-5; clone size: -; CDR3 protein: CASSLGLYQETQYF; CDR3 DNA: TGTGCCAGCAGCTTAGGACTCTACCAAGAGACCCAGTACTTC
D gene: -; V gene: TRBV28; J gene: TRBJ2-5; clone size: many; CDR3 protein: CASSTQPQETQYF; CDR3 DNA: TGTGCCAGCAGTACGCAGCCCCAAGAGACCCAGTACTTC
D gene: -; V gene: TRBV14; J gene: TRBJ1-2; clone size: -; CDR3 protein: CASSQDSDNPYGYTF; CDR3 DNA: TGTGCCAGCAGCCAAGATTCGGACAACCCCTATGGCTACACCTTC
D gene: -; V gene: TRBV28; J gene: TRBJ2-7; clone size: many; CDR3 protein: CASSLYVGYEQYF; CDR3 DNA: TGTGCCAGCAGTTTATATGTGGGCTACGAGCAGTACTTC
D gene: -; V gene: TRBV25-1; J gene: TRBJ1-1; clone size: -; CDR3 protein: CASSPRTWDTEAFF; CDR3 DNA: TGTGCCAGCAGTCCTCGGACCTGGGACACTGAAGCTTTCTTT
D gene: TRBD1; V gene: TRBV5-8; J gene: TRBJ2-1; clone size: -; CDR3 protein: CASSTGASYNEQFF; CDR3 DNA: TGTGCCAGCAGCACAGGGGCTTCCTACAATGAGCAGTTCTTC
D gene: -; V gene: TRBV30; J gene: TRBJ2-7; clone size: -; CDR3 protein: CAWSEASRMKQYF; CDR3 DNA: TGTGCCTGGAGTGAAGCTAGCCGAATGAAGCAGTACTTC
D gene: -; V gene: TRBV7-9; J gene: TRBJ1-2; clone size: many; CDR3 protein: CASSLAGSLASGYTF; CDR3 DNA: TGTGCCAGCAGCTTAGCGGGGAGCCTCGCGAGTGGCTACACCTTC
D gene: TRBD1; V gene: TRBV6-2/TRBV6-3; J gene: TRBJ1-1; clone size: many; CDR3 protein: CASSSGTVTEAFF; CDR3 DNA: TGTGCCAGCAGTTCCGGGACAGTCACTGAAGCTTTCTTT
D gene: -; V gene: TRBV5-5; J gene: TRBJ2-5; clone size: many; CDR3 protein: CASSPPFPGRDQETQYF; CDR3 DNA: TGTGCCAGCAGCCCTCCATTCCCGGGCAGGGACCAAGAGACCCAGTACTTC
D gene: TRBD2; V gene: TRBV20-1; J gene: TRBJ2-7; clone size: many; CDR3 protein: CSATPIAGLSDYEQYF; CDR3 DNA: TGCAGTGCCACCCCAATAGCGGGGCTTTCGGACTACGAGCAGTACTTC
D gene: -; V gene: TRBV2; J gene: TRBJ1-2; clone size: many; CDR3 protein: CASHRDNYGYTF; CDR3 DNA: TGTGCCAGCCACAGGGATAACTATGGCTACACCTTC
D gene: -; V gene: TRBV20-1; J gene: TRBJ1-1; clone size: many; CDR3 protein: CSAREGGGTEAFF; CDR3 DNA: TGCAGTGCCAGGGAGGGGGGCGGCACTGAAGCTTTCTTT
D gene: -; V gene: TRBV12-3/TRBV12-4; J gene: TRBJ1-2; clone size: -; CDR3 protein: CASSFHPNNYGYTF; CDR3 DNA: TGTGCCAGCAGCTTTCACCCTAATAACTATGGCTACACCTTC